This T cell receptor beta chain was identified in a study of regulatory T cells in long-lasting Graves disease. Germline CDR1 MNHEY, CDR2 SVGAGI. J lost 7 bases, V lost 2 bases, and 5 bases had no gene match. The CDR3 has 14 residues. The study, taken as a whole, reports: Relative to new patients (966), persistent patients exhibited greater sharing of public clonotypes (approximately 2,800).

As to time point: newly diagnosed GD, antithyroid drugs for less than 3 months. With RNA extracted from PBMCs as input, the TCR library was made. Clinicians diagnosed Graves' disease using American Thyroid Association guidelines. The authors built TCR beta libraries using iRepertoire HTBI primers and Arm-PCR of CDR3 regions. Each CDR3 protein gets one entry after TCRdb re-called the multiplex PCR reads with MiXCR. Altogether about 350,000 distinct CDR3 sequences are present, 16% being singletons, with the ten largest covering around 27%. There are many counts of this clonotype. Its antigen is currently unknown. This same sample was also part of a study on T cells in Graves' hyperthyroidism and ophthalmopathy. That publication notes: Most thyroid-expanded clonotypes above 0.001 were also found in blood.

The sample in question was peripheral blood mononuclear cells (PBMCs), obtained at new diagnosis, from a patient treated with antithyroid drugs. This chain links TRBV6-5 with TRBJ1-5, with 7 bases aligning to TRBD1. The sequence was obtained from a man between 40 and 49 years old with Graves disease. The CDR3 loop reads CASSYAGQRQPQHF. The CDR3 DNA follows: TGTGCCAGCAGTTACGCGGGACAGAGGCAGCCCCAGCATTTT.